The rows below give T cell receptor beta chains drawn from one sample of a study of cytomegalovirus exposure and HLA in healthy donors. Data came from immunoSEQ multiplex PCR; TCRdb stores just in-frame clones and leaves some out. Counted here are roughly 69,000 clones, approximately 70% occurring once; the ten biggest clones make up about 15%. Sequenced input: PBMCs. These receptors all come from a male donor in good health and CMV-seropositive. The CDR3 runs from the conserved cysteine through the conserved F or W. D genes are given only for firm matches. Clone size is given for some rows only: seen once, a few or many times, or a class if the clone is expanded.

clone_size | d_call | j_call | v_call | cdr3_aa | cdr3_nt
. | . | TRBJ1-1 | TRBV5-6 | CASSLGAATEAFF | TGTGCCAGCAGCTTAGGGGCCGCCACTGAAGCTTTCTTT
few | . | TRBJ2-5 | TRBV7-9 | CASSLMGTRGKETQYF | TGTGCCAGCAGCTTAATGGGGACGCGGGGCAAAGAGACCCAGTACTTC
few | TRBD2 | TRBJ2-1 | TRBV5-6 | CASSLPTSGYNEQFF | TGTGCCAGCAGCTTACCGACTAGCGGTTACAATGAGCAGTTCTTC
. | . | TRBJ2-6 | TRBV19 | CASSLRWGQGVLAVLTF | TGTGCCAGTAGCCTCCGGTGGGGGCAGGGCGTGTTGGCCGTCCTGACTTTC
once | . | TRBJ1-2 | TRBV7-2 | CASSFQQGFYGYTF | TGTGCCAGCAGCTTCCAACAGGGCTTCTATGGCTACACCTTC
. | . | TRBJ2-2 | TRBV12-5 | CASGLVRGTGELFF | TGTGCTAGTGGTTTGGTACGGGGAACCGGGGAGCTGTTTTTT
. | TRBD2 | TRBJ2-3 | TRBV29-1 | CSASGETDTQYF | TGCAGCGCCAGCGGGGAAACAGATACGCAGTATTTT
few | . | TRBJ1-2 | TRBV5-1 | CASSFEGRGYTF | TGCGCCAGCAGCTTCGAGGGAAGGGGCTACACCTTC
. | . | TRBJ2-7 | TRBV6-1 | CASSAVQGGSYEQYF | TGTGCCAGCAGTGCGGTCCAGGGGGGCTCCTACGAGCAGTACTTC
. | . | TRBJ2-7 | TRBV6-1 | CASSETRQAPGEQYF | TGTGCCAGCAGTGAAACAAGGCAGGCTCCGGGGGAGCAGTACTTC
. | . | TRBJ2-7 | TRBV7-9 | CASSLASYSYEQYF | TGTGCCAGCAGCTTAGCTTCGTACTCCTACGAGCAGTACTTC
few | . | TRBJ1-5 | TRBV10-3 | CASSYSPGGNNQPQHF | TGTGCCAGCAGTTACTCTCCCGGGGGTAATAATCAGCCCCAGCATTTT
. | TRBD2 | TRBJ2-3 | TRBV15 | CATSRERTSGRSTDTQYF | TGTGCCACCAGCAGAGAGCGGACTAGCGGGAGAAGCACAGATACGCAGTATTTT
few | . | TRBJ2-7 | TRBV5-1 | CASSLLTSSSYEQYF | TGCGCCAGCAGCTTGTTAACTAGCAGTTCCTACGAGCAGTACTTC
few | . | TRBJ2-3 | TRBV15 | CATSRDIADTQYF | TGTGCCACCAGCAGAGATATCGCGGATACGCAGTATTTT
. | . | TRBJ2-7 | TRBV9 | CASSVSRAYEQYF | TGTGCCAGCAGCGTATCTCGAGCCTACGAGCAGTACTTC
. | . | TRBJ2-5 | TRBV7-2 | CASSLAQAQETQYF | TGTGCCAGCAGCTTAGCGCAGGCCCAAGAGACCCAGTACTTC
few | . | TRBJ1-1 | TRBV6-5 | CASRKTGEAFF | TGTGCCAGCAGGAAAACAGGGGAAGCTTTCTTT
. | . | TRBJ2-2 | TRBV5-6 | CASSPLGSANTGGLFF | TGTGCCAGCAGTCCTTTAGGTAGCGCGAACACCGGGGGGCTGTTTTTT
once | TRBD2 | TRBJ2-3 | TRBV4-1 | CASSLAGGHSTDTQYF | TGCGCCAGCAGCCTAGCGGGGGGGCATAGCACAGATACGCAGTATTTT